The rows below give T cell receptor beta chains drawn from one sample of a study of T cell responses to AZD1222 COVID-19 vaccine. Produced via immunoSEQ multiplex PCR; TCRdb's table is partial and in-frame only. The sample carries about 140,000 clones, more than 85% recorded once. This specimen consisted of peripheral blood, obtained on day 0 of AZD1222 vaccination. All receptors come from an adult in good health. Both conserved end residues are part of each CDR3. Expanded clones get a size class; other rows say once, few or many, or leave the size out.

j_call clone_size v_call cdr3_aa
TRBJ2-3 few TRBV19 CASSAVGAVDTQYF
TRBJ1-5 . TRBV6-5 CASSTDTPHQPQHF
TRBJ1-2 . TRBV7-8 CASSQTGGNYGYTF
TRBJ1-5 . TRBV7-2 CASSVQGVGQPQHF
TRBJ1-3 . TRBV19 CASSPLTGPFSGNTIYF
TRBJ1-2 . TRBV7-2 CASSSSTGGIGYTF
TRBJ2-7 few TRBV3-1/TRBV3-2 CASSQDYEQYF
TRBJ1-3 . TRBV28 CASSAPGPTRSGNTIYF
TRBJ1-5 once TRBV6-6 CASSYSGDQPQHF
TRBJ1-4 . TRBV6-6 CASSYPTGATNEKLFF
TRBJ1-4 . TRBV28 CASRSDRAVGKLFF